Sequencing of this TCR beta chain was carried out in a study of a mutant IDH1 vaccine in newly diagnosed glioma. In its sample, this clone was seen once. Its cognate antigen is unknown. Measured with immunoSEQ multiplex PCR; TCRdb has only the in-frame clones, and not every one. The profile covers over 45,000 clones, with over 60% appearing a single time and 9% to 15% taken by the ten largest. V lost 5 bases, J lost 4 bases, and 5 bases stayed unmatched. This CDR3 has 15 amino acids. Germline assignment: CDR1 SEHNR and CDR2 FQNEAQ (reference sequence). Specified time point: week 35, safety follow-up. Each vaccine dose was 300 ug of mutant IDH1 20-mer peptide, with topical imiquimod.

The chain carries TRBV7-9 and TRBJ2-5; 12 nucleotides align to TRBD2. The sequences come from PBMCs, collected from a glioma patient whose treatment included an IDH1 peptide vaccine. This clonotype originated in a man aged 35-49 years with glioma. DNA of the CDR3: TGTGCCAGCAGCCCGCTAGCGGGAGGGCCAGAGACCCAGTACTTC. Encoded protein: CASSPLAGGPETQYF.